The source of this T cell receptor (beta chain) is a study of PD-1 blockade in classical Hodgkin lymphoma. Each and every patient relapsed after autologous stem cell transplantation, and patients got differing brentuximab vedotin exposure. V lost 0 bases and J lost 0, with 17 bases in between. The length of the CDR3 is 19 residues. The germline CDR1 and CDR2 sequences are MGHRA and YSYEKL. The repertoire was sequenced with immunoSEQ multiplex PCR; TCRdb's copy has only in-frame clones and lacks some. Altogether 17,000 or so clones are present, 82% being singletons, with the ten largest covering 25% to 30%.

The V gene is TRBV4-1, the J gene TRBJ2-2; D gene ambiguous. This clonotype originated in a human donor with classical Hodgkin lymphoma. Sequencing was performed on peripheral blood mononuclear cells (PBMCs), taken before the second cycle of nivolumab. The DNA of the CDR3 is TGCGCCAGCAGCCAAGATCTTTGGGTGCTACGAGCGAACACCGGGGAGCTGTTTTTT. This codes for CASSQDLWVLRANTGELFF.